A single sample gave rise to the 17 T cell receptor beta chains below, sequenced in a study of PD-1 blockade in mismatch repair-deficient tumors. The data were produced by immunoSEQ multiplex PCR, yet TCRdb's version contains in-frame clones alone and is incomplete. This sample has under 95,000 clones, with around 80% found just once. The source was peripheral blood, collected 44 weeks after starting pembrolizumab. Receptor source: an adult with mismatch repair-deficient cancer.

This clone was picked up a small number of times. This chain uses TRBV2 with TRBJ1-3; D gene ambiguous. Trimming removed 3 bases at V and 0 bases at J, with 9 bases between. Looked up from germline, CDR1 is SNHLY and CDR2 is FYNNEI. The CDR3 is 15 residues long. The CDR3 DNA sequence: TGTGCCAGCAGTGACCGGGTACTCTCTGGAAACACCATATATTTT. Translated: CASSDRVLSGNTIYF.

The V and J genes are TRBV6-5 and TRBJ2-1; 8 bases are a match to TRBD1. This CDR3 region has 15 residues. Trimming at V came to 2 bases and at J to 12 bases, leaving 12 bases not matched to a gene. Germline V CDR1 and CDR2: MNHEY, SVGAGI. Here the CDR3 DNA reads TGTGCCAGCAGTTACATCCCAGGGGGCTCCTTTGGGCAGTTCTTC. Its protein product is CASSYIPGGSFGQFF.

The rearrangement links TRBV6-5 to TRBJ1-3; no definite D call. Germline-derived CDR1 and CDR2 are MNHEY and SVGAGI. Trimming shortened V by 2 bases and J by 9 bases, and 8 bases separated the two germline ends. The CDR3 is made up of 12 amino acids. The CDR3 bases are TGTGCCAGCAGTTACCCTGAGGGCACCATATATTTT. As protein: CASSYPEGTIYF.

This clone was picked up one time. The chain has TRBV6-1 and TRBJ2-2; possibly TRBD2 for D (6 bases). The V gene's germline CDR1 is MNHNS and CDR2 SASEGT. The V gene lost 0 bases and the J gene lost 4 bases, with 12 bases spanning the gap. The CDR3 consists of 16 residues. The CDR3 sequence is CASSEAVLAGTGELFF. CDR3 nucleotide sequence: TGTGCCAGCAGTGAAGCTGTACTAGCCGGCACCGGGGAGCTGTTTTTT.

V and J are TRBV27 and TRBJ2-3; TRBD2 matches at 8 bases. The germline V gene encodes CDR1 MNHEY and CDR2 SMNVEV (reference sequence). The CDR3 sequence is 15 residues long. J lost 2 bases, V lost 4 bases, and 5 bases had no gene match. The CDR3 is CASSSALADTDTQYF. The CDR3 bases are TGTGCCAGCAGTTCGGCACTAGCGGACACAGATACGCAGTATTTT.

The chain links TRBV5-6 to TRBJ1-1; D remains unclear. The CDR3 is 13 amino acids. Germline-derived CDR1 and CDR2 are SGHDT and YYEEEE. V was clipped by 4 bases and J by 1 base, with 8 bases between them. CDR3 sequence reads: CASSQTRNTEAFF. The CDR3 nucleotides are TGTGCCAGCAGCCAGACAAGGAACACTGAAGCTTTCTTT.

The CDR3 nucleotides read TGTGCCAGCAGCGTAGGTTGGCCAGGGAAAGCCCAAGAGACCCAGTACTTC. The encoded protein is CASSVGWPGKAQETQYF. V and J are TRBV9 and TRBJ2-5; weak D call: TRBD1 (5 bases). This CDR3 is 17 amino acids long. Germline assignment: CDR1 SGDLS and CDR2 YYNGEE. V shed 0 bases and J shed 1 base, with 16 bases lying between them.

V usage is TRBV7-9 and J usage is TRBJ1-1; D is uncertain. Trimming cost V 3 bases and J 1 base, with 18 bases left between them. Germline loops: CDR1 SEHNR, CDR2 FQNEAQ (reference sequence). The CDR3 runs to 17 residues. The CDR3 DNA reads TGTGCCAGCAGCTTGGACGGAAGCACAAACCCGAACACTGAAGCTTTCTTT. Residues: CASSLDGSTNPNTEAFF.

This clone has more than one count but fewer than ten. The CDR3 spells CASSEALGTAYGYTF. CDR3 sequence (DNA): TGTGCCAGCAGTGAAGCGCTTGGGACAGCTTATGGCTACACCTTC. This chain links TRBV2 with TRBJ1-2; 7 positions agree with TRBD1. V trimming: 0 bases; J trimming: 5 bases; junction bases outside the gene matches: 6. The CDR3 contains 15 residues. The germline gives CDR1 SNHLY, CDR2 FYNNEI. Variable domain in full (rest from reference TRBV2 and TRBJ1-2): EPEVTQTPSHQVTQMGQEVILRCVPISNHLYFYWYRQILGQKVEFLVSFYNNEISEKSEIFDDQFSVERPDGSNFTLKIRSTKLEDSAMYFCASSEALGTAYGYTFGSGTRLTVV.

The rearrangement uses TRBV6-1 and TRBJ1-3; TRBD1 matches at 8 bases. The V gene's germline CDR1 is MNHNS and CDR2 SASEGT. This CDR3 spans 17 amino acids. Trimming took 3 bases from V and 0 from J; bases not matched to a gene: 7. The CDR3 region has the DNA TGTGCCAGCAGTGAGTTGACAGGGGCGAGCTCTGGAAACACCATATATTTT. It translates to CASSELTGASSGNTIYF.

In this sample, this clone turned up once. The chain uses TRBV13 and TRBJ1-1, with D possibly being TRBD1 (5 bases). Per germline, CDR1 PRHDT and CDR2 FYEKMQ (reference sequence). This CDR3 is built from 14 residues. Trimming cost V 4 bases and J 1 base, with 10 bases left between them. CDR3 amino acids: CASSYGHKNTEAFF. DNA of the CDR3: TGTGCCAGCAGCTATGGACATAAGAACACTGAAGCTTTCTTT.

V gene TRBV10-1 combines with J gene TRBJ2-7, with D unresolved. V lost 6 bases and J 5 bases, leaving 14 bases between the germline ends. CDR1 and CDR2 from the germline V gene are WNHNN and SYGVQD (reference sequence). The CDR3 contains 13 residues. The CDR3 loop reads CASRAGLSDEQYF. The DNA for the CDR3 is TGCGCCAGCAGGGCCGGGCTCAGCGACGAGCAGTACTTC.

This clone was found a few times. The rearrangement uses TRBV5-4 and TRBJ1-1, with unresolved D. CDR1 is SGHNT, CDR2 YYREEE, per germline (reference sequence). CDR3 length: 15 residues. With 0 bases removed from V and 0 bases from J, the gap between germline ends came to 9 bases. The CDR3, as DNA: TGTGCCAGCAGCTTGGGGTTGGTGGTGAACACTGAAGCTTTCTTT. Translating gives CASSLGLVVNTEAFF.

The gene calls are TRBV4-2 and TRBJ1-1; 9 bases are a match to TRBD1. Trimming cost V 6 bases and J 1 base; bases outside gene matches: 9. The length of the CDR3 is 16 residues. Germline CDR1 reads LGHNA; CDR2 reads YNFKEQ. The CDR3 nucleotides are TGTGCCAGCAGATCTAGGGAGGGACAGGGGAACACTGAAGCTTTCTTT. Residues: CASRSREGQGNTEAFF.

J is TRBJ2-5 and V is TRBV7-2; tentative D call: TRBD1 (6 bases). Deletions cut 2 bases from V and 2 bases from J, with 15 bases between. The CDR3 spans 16 residues. Germline CDR1 SGHTA, CDR2 FQGNSA. The CDR3 bases are TGTGCCAGCAGCTTAAGTAGTACAGGGTCTCAAGAGACCCAGTACTTC. Its protein product is CASSLSSTGSQETQYF.

This clone was detected a few times. CDR3 sequence reads: CASSEVRYGYTF. DNA for the CDR3: TGTGCCAGCAGTGAAGTTCGGTATGGCTACACCTTC. The chain carries TRBV2 and TRBJ1-2, with unresolved D. Germline-derived CDR1 and CDR2 are SNHLY and FYNNEI. There are 12 residues in the CDR3. The V end was cut by 1 base, the J end by 5 bases, with 5 bases between.

The chain has TRBV10-3 and TRBJ2-1, with TRBD2 identical over 7 bases. This CDR3 has 18 amino acids. CDR1 is ENHRY, CDR2 SYGVKD, per germline. The ends lost 4 bases at V and 0 bases at J; junction bases unmatched: 12. The CDR3, as DNA: TGTGCCATCAGTGGTGCCCAATGGGGGGGGAGCTCCTACAATGAGCAGTTCTTC. Its translation is CAISGAQWGGSSYNEQFF.